A selection of T cell receptor beta chains follows, all from one sample in a study of cytomegalovirus exposure and HLA in healthy donors. Using immunoSEQ multiplex PCR, the repertoire was profiled, and TCRdb retains in-frame clones only, with some absent. The sample contains roughly 200,000 clones, around 80% of which appear only once. The sequenced sample consisted of PBMCs. These receptors originate from a woman aged 25 to 45 in good health and CMV-seronegative. Both conserved end residues are part of each CDR3. Each record gives: J gene, V gene, clone size, D gene, CDR3 DNA, CDR3 protein. A D gene is named only where the DNA matches it firmly. Clone size appears in some rows only: once, few, many, or a class for an expanded clone.

j_call: TRBJ2-4; v_call: TRBV5-1; clone_size: once; d_call: NA; cdr3_nt: TGCGCCAGCAGCCAGGGGGCGGGAGTCGCCATTCAGTACTTC; cdr3_aa: CASSQGAGVAIQYF
j_call: TRBJ1-5; v_call: TRBV7-8; clone_size: NA; d_call: NA; cdr3_nt: TGTGCCAGCAGCTCAGGGGATCAGCCCCAGCATTTT; cdr3_aa: CASSSGDQPQHF
j_call: TRBJ1-1; v_call: TRBV6-5; clone_size: NA; d_call: TRBD1; cdr3_nt: TGTGCCAGCAGTTCGGGGACAGGCTACACTGAAGCTTTCTTT; cdr3_aa: CASSSGTGYTEAFF
j_call: TRBJ2-7; v_call: TRBV5-1; clone_size: few; d_call: TRBD1; cdr3_nt: TGCGCCAGCAGCTTCGGACAGGGAGGATACGAGCAGTACTTC; cdr3_aa: CASSFGQGGYEQYF
j_call: TRBJ1-1; v_call: TRBV28; clone_size: NA; d_call: NA; cdr3_nt: TGTGCCAGCAGTTTATTGCAGGTAAACACTGAAGCTTTCTTT; cdr3_aa: CASSLLQVNTEAFF
j_call: TRBJ2-5; v_call: TRBV6-5; clone_size: NA; d_call: TRBD2; cdr3_nt: TGTGCCAGCAGTTACTCGCCGGGAGGGCGGGAGACCCAGTACTTC; cdr3_aa: CASSYSPGGRETQYF
j_call: TRBJ1-4; v_call: TRBV4-1; clone_size: NA; d_call: TRBD1; cdr3_nt: TGCGCCAGCAGCCAACCCCCGGGACAGCCTAATGAAAAACTGTTTTTT; cdr3_aa: CASSQPPGQPNEKLFF
j_call: TRBJ2-7; v_call: TRBV6-8; clone_size: NA; d_call: NA; cdr3_nt: TGTGCCAGCAGTTACCCCCCCAGGGTGTCCTACGAGCAGTACTTC; cdr3_aa: CASSYPPRVSYEQYF
j_call: TRBJ1-1; v_call: TRBV11-2; clone_size: once; d_call: TRBD1; cdr3_nt: TGTGCCAGCAGCTCGTCGGGACAGGGGTACACTGAAGCTTTCTTT; cdr3_aa: CASSSSGQGYTEAFF
j_call: TRBJ2-5; v_call: TRBV7-9; clone_size: NA; d_call: TRBD1; cdr3_nt: TGTGCCAGCAGCTCAAACAGGGGGCAGGCCCAGTACTTC; cdr3_aa: CASSSNRGQAQYF
j_call: TRBJ2-7; v_call: TRBV30; clone_size: NA; d_call: TRBD2; cdr3_nt: TGTGCCTGGAGCCAAACTAGCGGGGGGTCCTACGAGCAGTACTTC; cdr3_aa: CAWSQTSGGSYEQYF
j_call: TRBJ1-1; v_call: TRBV18; clone_size: NA; d_call: NA; cdr3_nt: TGTGCCAGCTCACCACTAGGAGGGAACACTGAAGCTTTCTTT; cdr3_aa: CASSPLGGNTEAFF
j_call: TRBJ1-5; v_call: TRBV23-1; clone_size: NA; d_call: NA; cdr3_nt: TGCGCCAGCAGTCACCCGACAGGTCCAGGGTATTTT; cdr3_aa: CASSHPTGPGYF
j_call: TRBJ1-4; v_call: TRBV30; clone_size: NA; d_call: NA; cdr3_nt: TGTGCCTGGAAATCACAGGGTTTTAATGAAAAACTGTTTTTT; cdr3_aa: CAWKSQGFNEKLFF
j_call: TRBJ2-5; v_call: TRBV7-2; clone_size: NA; d_call: NA; cdr3_nt: TGTGCCAGCAGCTTGGGGCTTAGCTCAAAGACCCAGTACTTC; cdr3_aa: CASSLGLSSKTQYF
j_call: TRBJ1-5; v_call: TRBV4-2; clone_size: once; d_call: NA; cdr3_nt: TGTGCCAGCAGCCAAGAAGGGGAGCCGGGTTCAGGGGAAGTGCATTTT; cdr3_aa: CASSQEGEPGSGEVHF
j_call: TRBJ1-6; v_call: TRBV5-6; clone_size: NA; d_call: NA; cdr3_nt: TGTGCCAGCAGCTTGGGGCGAGGGAAAGGCTCACCCCTCCACTTT; cdr3_aa: CASSLGRGKGSPLHF
j_call: TRBJ1-1; v_call: TRBV9; clone_size: NA; d_call: NA; cdr3_nt: TGTGCCAGCAGCGCTTCCGGGTTCGAAGCTTTCTTT; cdr3_aa: CASSASGFEAFF